These 6 T cell receptor beta chains were sequenced from one sample in a study of response to subunit inactivated influenza vaccine (dated by TCRdb to the late 2010s). Library prep was done by RT-PCR. Sequenced using an Illumina HiSeq 2500. Starting from the raw public reads, TCRdb applied fastp trimming at Q25, assembled clones with MiXCR and retained in-frame beta chains. Each CDR3 protein appears once, grouped with its most common genes and DNA. The sample records around 850,000 distinct CDR3 sequences, roughly 18% of which are singletons. The ten largest clones take up 9.5% to 13% of the sample. Sample: PBMCs from blood, taken roughly 5 days after vaccination. These receptors all stem from a man in his fifties who received an inactivated influenza vaccine. Donor details come from another sample of the same person, matched by shared clones.

The genes are TRBV7-2 and TRBJ2-1, with TRBD2 identical over 13 bases. The junction had 5 bases not matched to a gene; V was cut back by 4 bases and J by 8 bases. Germline assignment: CDR1 SGHTA and CDR2 FQGNSA. The CDR3 has 15 residues. For the CDR3, the DNA is TGTGCCAGCAGCTCGGGGACTAGCGGGATGGATGAGCAGTTCTTC. Protein sequence: CASSSGTSGMDEQFF.

This clonotype was detected a few times. The rearrangement uses TRBV28 and TRBJ1-4; 8 nucleotides match TRBD1. With V trimmed by 5 bases and J by 8 bases, 13 bases remained unmatched. In germline, CDR1 is MDHEN, CDR2 SYDVKM. The CDR3 is 16 residues long. Here the CDR3 reads CASSPFGQGDGEKLFF. CDR3 bases: TGTGCCAGCAGTCCCTTTGGACAGGGAGATGGCGAAAAACTGTTTTTT.

The chain recombines TRBV6-5 with TRBJ2-7, with TRBD2 matching over 15 bases. The V gene's germline CDR1 is MNHEY and CDR2 SVGAGI. Unmatched junction bases numbered 1, after V lost 2 bases and J lost 2 bases. The CDR3 is 16 amino acids. In nucleotides, the CDR3 is TGTGCCAGCAGTTACAGGACTAGCGGGGGGGCCTACGAGCAGTACTTC. Its protein is CASSYRTSGGAYEQYF.

In this sample, this clonotype turned up a few times. The gene calls are TRBV10-3 and TRBJ1-5, with D possibly TRBD1 on 6 matching bases. Germline-derived CDR1 and CDR2 are ENHRY and SYGVKD. The V end was cut by 1 base, the J end by 5 bases, with 21 bases between. The CDR3 sequence is 18 residues long. The CDR3 loop is CAISELPAHPSGDQPQHF. In nucleotides, the CDR3 is TGTGCCATCAGTGAGTTACCCGCCCATCCCTCAGGGGATCAGCCCCAGCATTTT.

This clonotype was found a few times. The V and J genes are TRBV11-1 and TRBJ2-6; no clear D gene. There are 18 residues in the CDR3. Germline assignment: CDR1 SGHAT and CDR2 FQDESV (reference sequence). Trimming shortened V by 4 bases and J by 0 bases, and 16 bases separated the two germline ends. The CDR3 is CASSSRPELSSGANVLTF. The CDR3, as DNA: TGTGCCAGCAGCTCTCGGCCTGAATTGAGCTCTGGGGCCAACGTCCTGACTTTC.

The V call is TRBV5-1, the J call TRBJ2-6; a possible D gene is TRBD2 (5 bases). CDR1 and CDR2 from the germline V gene are SGHRS and YFSETQ. Trimming left V 7 bases short and J 7 bases short, with 15 bases between. The CDR3 runs to 14 residues. The DNA for the CDR3 is TGCGCCAGCGAAGAGGGTTCGAGAGCCAACGTCCTGACTTTC. This encodes CASEEGSRANVLTF.